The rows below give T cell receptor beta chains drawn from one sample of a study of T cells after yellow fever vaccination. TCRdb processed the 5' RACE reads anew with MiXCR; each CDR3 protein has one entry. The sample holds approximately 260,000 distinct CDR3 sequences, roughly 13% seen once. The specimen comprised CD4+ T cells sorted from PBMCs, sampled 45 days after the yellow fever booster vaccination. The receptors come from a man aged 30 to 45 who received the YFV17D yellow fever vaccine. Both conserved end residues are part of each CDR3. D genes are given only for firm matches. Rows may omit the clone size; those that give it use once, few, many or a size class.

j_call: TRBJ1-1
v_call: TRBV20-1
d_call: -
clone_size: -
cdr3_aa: CSVWAIKAFF
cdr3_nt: TGCAGTGTTTGGGCGATAAAAGCTTTCTTT

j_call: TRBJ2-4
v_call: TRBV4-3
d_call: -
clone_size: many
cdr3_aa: CASSQTGAANIQYF
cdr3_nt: TGCGCCAGCAGCCAAACAGGAGCGGCAAACATTCAGTACTTC

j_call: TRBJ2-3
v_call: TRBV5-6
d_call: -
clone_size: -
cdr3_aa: CASNSGTQGTDTQYF
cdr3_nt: TGTGCCAGCAATTCCGGCACCCAGGGGACAGATACGCAGTATTTT

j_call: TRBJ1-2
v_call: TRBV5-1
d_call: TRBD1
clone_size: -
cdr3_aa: CASSLSDRVFGYTF
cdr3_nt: TGCGCCAGCAGCCTCTCGGACAGGGTTTTTGGCTACACCTTC

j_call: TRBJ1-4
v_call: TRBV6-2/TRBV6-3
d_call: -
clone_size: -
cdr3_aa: CASASTGSEKLFF
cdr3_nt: TGTGCCAGCGCGTCTACCGGTTCGGAAAAACTGTTTTTT

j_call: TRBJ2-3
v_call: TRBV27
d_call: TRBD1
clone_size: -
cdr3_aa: CASSIRQGVTDTQYF
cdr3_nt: TGTGCCAGCAGTATTCGACAGGGAGTAACAGATACGCAGTATTTT

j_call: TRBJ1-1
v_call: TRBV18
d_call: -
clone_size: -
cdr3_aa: CASSPPSGRNTEAFF
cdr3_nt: TGTGCCAGCTCACCACCAAGTGGGAGGAACACTGAAGCTTTCTTT

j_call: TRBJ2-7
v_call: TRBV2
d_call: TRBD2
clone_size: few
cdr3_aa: CARGIRLAGLPDEQYF
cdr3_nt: TGTGCCAGAGGTATTAGACTAGCGGGATTACCCGACGAGCAGTACTTC

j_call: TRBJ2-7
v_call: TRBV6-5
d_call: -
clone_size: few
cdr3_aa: CASSYWGTNKYEQYF
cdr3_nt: TGTGCCAGCAGTTACTGGGGGACAAATAAGTACGAGCAGTACTTC

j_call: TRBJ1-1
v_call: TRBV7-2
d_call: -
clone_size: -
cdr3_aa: CASSLVLDTEAFF
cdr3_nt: TGTGCCAGCAGCTTAGTCCTGGATACTGAAGCTTTCTTT

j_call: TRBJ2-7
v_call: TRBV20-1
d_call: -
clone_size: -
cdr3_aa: CSARVGNYEQYF
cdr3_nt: TGCAGTGCACGGGTGGGAAATTACGAGCAGTACTTC

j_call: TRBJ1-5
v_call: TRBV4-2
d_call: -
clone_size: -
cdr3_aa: CASSQGVDSPAGNQPQHF
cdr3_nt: TGTGCCAGCAGCCAAGGGGTAGACTCACCCGCAGGGAATCAGCCCCAGCATTTT

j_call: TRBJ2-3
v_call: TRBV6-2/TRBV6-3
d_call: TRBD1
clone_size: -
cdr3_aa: CASSSSGTEEWDTQYF
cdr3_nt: TGTGCCAGCAGTTCCTCCGGGACAGAGGAATGGGATACGCAGTATTTT

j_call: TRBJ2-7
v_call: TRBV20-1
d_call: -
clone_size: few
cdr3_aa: CSARVPSGFYEQYF
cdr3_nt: TGCAGTGCTAGGGTCCCTTCCGGATTCTACGAGCAGTACTTC

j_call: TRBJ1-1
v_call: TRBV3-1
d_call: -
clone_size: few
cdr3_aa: CASSQELPGLDTEAFF
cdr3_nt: TGTGCCAGCAGCCAAGAACTTCCAGGGTTAGACACTGAAGCTTTCTTT

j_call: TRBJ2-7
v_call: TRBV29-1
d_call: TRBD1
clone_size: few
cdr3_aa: CSGRDRVSYEQYF
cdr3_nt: TGCAGCGGCCGGGACAGAGTCTCCTACGAGCAGTACTTC

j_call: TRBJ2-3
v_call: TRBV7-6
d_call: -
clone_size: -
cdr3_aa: CARRSYTDTQYF
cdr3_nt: TGTGCCAGAAGAAGTTACACAGATACGCAGTATTTT

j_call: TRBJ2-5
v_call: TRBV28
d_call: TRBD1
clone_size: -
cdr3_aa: CASSSVRGQSRVVETQYF
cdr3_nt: TGTGCCAGCAGTTCCGTTAGGGGGCAAAGTCGGGTTGTAGAGACCCAGTACTTC

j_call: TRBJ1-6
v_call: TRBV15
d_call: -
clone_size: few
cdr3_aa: CATSRRGSLNSPLHF
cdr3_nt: TGTGCCACCTCCCGGAGGGGTTCCTTAAATTCACCCCTCCACTTT

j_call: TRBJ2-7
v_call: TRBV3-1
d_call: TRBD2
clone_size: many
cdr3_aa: CASSLTSGNYEQYF
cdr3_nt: TGTGCCAGCAGCCTGACTAGCGGGAATTACGAGCAGTACTTC

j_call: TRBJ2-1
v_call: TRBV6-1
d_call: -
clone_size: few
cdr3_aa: CASRGQGLPEQFF
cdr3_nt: TGTGCCAGCAGGGGGCAGGGGCTCCCGGAGCAGTTCTTC

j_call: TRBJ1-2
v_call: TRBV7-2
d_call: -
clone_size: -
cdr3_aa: CASSDGGAGYGYTF
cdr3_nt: TGTGCCAGCAGCGACGGCGGGGCTGGTTATGGCTACACCTTC

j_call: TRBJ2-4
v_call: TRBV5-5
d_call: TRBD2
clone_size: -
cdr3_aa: CASSWGGNIQYF
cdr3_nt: TGTGCCAGCAGCTGGGGGGGGAACATTCAGTACTTC

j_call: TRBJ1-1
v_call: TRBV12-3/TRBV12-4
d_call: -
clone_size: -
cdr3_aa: CASSTPPGGVWTEAFF
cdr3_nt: TGTGCCAGCAGTACCCCCCCGGGGGGAGTGTGGACTGAAGCTTTCTTT

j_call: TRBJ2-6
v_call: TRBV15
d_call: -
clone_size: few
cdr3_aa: CATSRDPRGPRISGANVLTF
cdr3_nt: TGTGCCACCAGCAGAGATCCGAGGGGACCCCGCATCTCTGGGGCCAACGTCCTGACTTTC

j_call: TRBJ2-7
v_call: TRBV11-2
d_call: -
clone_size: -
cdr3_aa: CASSLQGVGRISYEQYF
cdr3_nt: TGTGCCAGCAGCCTCCAAGGTGTTGGGAGGATTAGCTACGAGCAGTACTTC

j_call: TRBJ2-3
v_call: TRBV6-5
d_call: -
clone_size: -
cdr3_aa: CASSLLLAKDTQYF
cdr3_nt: TGTGCCAGCAGTTTGCTACTCGCAAAAGATACGCAGTATTTT

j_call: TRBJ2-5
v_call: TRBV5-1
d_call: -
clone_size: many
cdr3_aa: CASRSSDQETQYF
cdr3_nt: TGCGCCAGCCGATCTAGCGACCAAGAGACCCAGTACTTC

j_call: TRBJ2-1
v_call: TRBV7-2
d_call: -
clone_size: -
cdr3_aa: CASRGYRHNEQFF
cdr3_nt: TGTGCCAGCAGGGGGTACAGACACAATGAGCAGTTCTTC

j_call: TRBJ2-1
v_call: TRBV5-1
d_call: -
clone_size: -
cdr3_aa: CASSLELGSPKDRQFF
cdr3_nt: TGCGCCAGCAGCTTGGAGCTGGGGTCGCCCAAAGATAGGCAGTTCTTC

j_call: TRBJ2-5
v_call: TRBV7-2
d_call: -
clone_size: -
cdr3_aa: CASSFGDGKTQYF
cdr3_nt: TGTGCCAGCAGCTTCGGAGACGGAAAGACCCAGTACTTC

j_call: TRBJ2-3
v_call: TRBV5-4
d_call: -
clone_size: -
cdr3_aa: CASSLPDPTDTQYF
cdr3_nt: TGTGCCAGCAGCTTACCGGATCCCACAGATACGCAGTATTTT

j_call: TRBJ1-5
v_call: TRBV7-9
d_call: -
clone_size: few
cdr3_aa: CASSLQGNINQPQHF
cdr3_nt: TGTGCCAGCAGCCTACAGGGTAATATCAATCAGCCCCAGCATTTT

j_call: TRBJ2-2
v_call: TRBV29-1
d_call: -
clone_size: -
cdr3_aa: CSVEALAGLGTGELFF
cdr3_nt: TGCAGCGTTGAAGCCCTCGCAGGGTTGGGCACCGGGGAGCTGTTTTTT

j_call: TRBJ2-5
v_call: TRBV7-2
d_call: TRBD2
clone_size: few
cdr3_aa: CASSLVAGGPRETQYF
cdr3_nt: TGTGCCAGCAGCTTGGTAGCGGGAGGGCCGAGGGAGACCCAGTACTTC

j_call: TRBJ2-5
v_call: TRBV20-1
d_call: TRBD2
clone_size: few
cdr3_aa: CSASVSGTPETQYF
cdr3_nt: TGCAGTGCTAGTGTTAGCGGGACACCAGAGACCCAGTACTTC

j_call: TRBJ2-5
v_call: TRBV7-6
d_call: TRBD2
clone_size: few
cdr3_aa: CASSPRLAEGETQYF
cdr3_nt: TGTGCCAGCAGCCCACGTCTAGCGGAGGGGGAGACCCAGTACTTC

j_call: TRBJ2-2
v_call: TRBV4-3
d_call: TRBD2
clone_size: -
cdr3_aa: CASSQELAGRAGELFF
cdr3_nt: TGCGCCAGCAGCCAAGAACTAGCGGGAAGGGCCGGGGAGCTGTTTTTT

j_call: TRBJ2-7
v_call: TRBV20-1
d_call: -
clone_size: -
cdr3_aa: CSVVGVSYEQYF
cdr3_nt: TGCAGTGTGGTGGGGGTAAGCTACGAGCAGTACTTC

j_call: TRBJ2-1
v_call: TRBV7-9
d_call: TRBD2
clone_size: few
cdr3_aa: CASSLVGSGRHNEQFF
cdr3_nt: TGTGCCAGCAGCTTAGTAGGTAGCGGGAGACACAATGAGCAGTTCTTC